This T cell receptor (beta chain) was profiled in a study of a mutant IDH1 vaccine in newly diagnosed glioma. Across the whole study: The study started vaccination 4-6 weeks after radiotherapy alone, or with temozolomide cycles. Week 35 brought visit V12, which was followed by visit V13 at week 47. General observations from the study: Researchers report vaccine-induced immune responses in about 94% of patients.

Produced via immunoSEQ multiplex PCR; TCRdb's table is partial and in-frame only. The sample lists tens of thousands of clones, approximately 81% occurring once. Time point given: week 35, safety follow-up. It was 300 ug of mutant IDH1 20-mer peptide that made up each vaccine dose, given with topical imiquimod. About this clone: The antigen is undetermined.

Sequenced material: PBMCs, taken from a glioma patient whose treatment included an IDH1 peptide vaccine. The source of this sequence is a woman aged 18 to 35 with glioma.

The CDR3, as DNA: TGTGCCAGCAGCCCGGTCCCTGGGACTAGCAGTTCCACCGGGGAGCTGTTTTTT. Translated, it gives CASSPVPGTSSSTGELFF. The J gene is TRBJ2-2, the V gene TRBV7-2, with TRBD2 identical over 9 bases. The CDR3 spans 18 residues. Germline V lookup: CDR1 SGHTA, CDR2 FQGNSA. V shed 5 bases and J 4 bases; nucleotides not matched to a gene: 14. Based on the CDR3 plus reference TRBV7-2 and TRBJ2-2, the full variable domain is GAGVSQSPSNKVTEKGKDVELRCDPISGHTALYWYRQSLGQGLEFLIYFQGNSAPDKSGLPSDRFSAERTGGSVSTLTIQRTQQEDSAVYLCASSPVPGTSSSTGELFFGEGSRLTVL.